The present T cell receptor beta chain was sequenced within a study of cytomegalovirus exposure and HLA in healthy donors. The PCR made use of 60 Vbeta and 13 Jbeta primers. Per the original methods: A later analysis tallied about 80 million unique TCR beta chains, roughly 11 million of them shared. Profiling relied on immunoSEQ multiplex PCR, and the TCRdb table lists in-frame clones only, not all of them. The V and J calls and clone size were taken over from that table, and D and trimming were inferred from the DNA. The sample contains 120,000 to 150,000 clones, roughly 10% of which appear only once. This clone was recorded a few times. Its antigen is unknown. This CDR3 has 18 residues. Germline lookup yields CDR1 SGHTA and CDR2 FQGTGA. J was trimmed by 5 bases and V by 5 bases; bases with no gene match: 15. Findings and limits, study-wide: Sequence variants that were highly shared formed a cluster that was likely a sequencing artifact. Earlier results showed most TCR beta V segments being productive about 87% or about 30% of the time.

Nominally healthy donors provided the samples, though records likely missed some immune exposures. Material for sequencing was PBMCs. This chain joins TRBV7-3 and TRBJ2-5, with 12 bases aligning to TRBD2. The source of this sequence is a male donor in good health and CMV-seronegative. The DNA of the CDR3 is TGTGCCAGCAGCCCACGAGGGCTAGCGGGGGGGTCCCGGGAGACCCAGTACTTC. Its protein is CASSPRGLAGGSRETQYF.